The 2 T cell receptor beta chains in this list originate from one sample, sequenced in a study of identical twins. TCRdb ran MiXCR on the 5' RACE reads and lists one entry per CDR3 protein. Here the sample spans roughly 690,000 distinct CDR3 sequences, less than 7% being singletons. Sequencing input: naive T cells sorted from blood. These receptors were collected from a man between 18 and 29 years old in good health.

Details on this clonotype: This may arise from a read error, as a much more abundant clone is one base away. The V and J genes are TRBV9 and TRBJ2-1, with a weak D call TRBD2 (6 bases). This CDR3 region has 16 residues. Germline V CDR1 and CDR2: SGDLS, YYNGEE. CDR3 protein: CACSVDSRSGGNEQFF. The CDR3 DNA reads TGTGCCTGCAGCGTAGATTCCAGGTCCGGGGGAAATGAGCAGTTCTTC.

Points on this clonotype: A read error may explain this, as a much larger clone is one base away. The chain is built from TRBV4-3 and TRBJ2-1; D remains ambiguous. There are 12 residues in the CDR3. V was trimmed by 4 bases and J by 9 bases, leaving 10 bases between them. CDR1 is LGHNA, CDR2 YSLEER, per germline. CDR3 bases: TGCGCCAGCAGCCGCGGCAAGACTGAGCAGTTCTTC. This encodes CASSRGKTEQFF.